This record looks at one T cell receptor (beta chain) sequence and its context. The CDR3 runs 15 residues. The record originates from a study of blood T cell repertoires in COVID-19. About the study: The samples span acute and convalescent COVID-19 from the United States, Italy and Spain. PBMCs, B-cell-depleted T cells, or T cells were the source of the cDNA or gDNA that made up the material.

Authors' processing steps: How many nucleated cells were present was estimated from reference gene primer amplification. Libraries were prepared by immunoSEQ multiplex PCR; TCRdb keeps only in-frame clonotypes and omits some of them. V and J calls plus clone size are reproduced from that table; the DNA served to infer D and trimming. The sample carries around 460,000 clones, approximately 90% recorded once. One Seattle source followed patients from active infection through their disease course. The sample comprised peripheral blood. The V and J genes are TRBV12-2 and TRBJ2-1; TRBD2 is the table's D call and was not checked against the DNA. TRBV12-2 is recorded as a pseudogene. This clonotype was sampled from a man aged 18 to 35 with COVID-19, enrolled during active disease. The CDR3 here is CASRLGSGGYNEQFF. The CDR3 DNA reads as TGTGCAAGTCGCTTAGGGAGCGGGGGATACAATGAGCAGTTCTTC.